The rows below give T cell receptor beta chains drawn from one sample of a study of T cells in Graves' hyperthyroidism and ophthalmopathy. TCRdb re-derived calls from the multiplex PCR reads in MiXCR, one entry per CDR3 protein. The table records about 520,000 distinct CDR3 sequences, approximately 25% of them present only once. Sequenced: blood. These TCRs come from a woman aged 25 to 39 with Graves' ophthalmopathy. The CDR3 runs from the conserved cysteine through the conserved F or W. Part of the rows lack a size; the others show once, few, many or a class for expanded clones.

j_call: TRBJ1-6; clone_size: NA; v_call: TRBV3-1; cdr3_aa: CASSQGYRTGSPLHF
j_call: TRBJ1-1; clone_size: many; v_call: TRBV5-1; cdr3_aa: CASSLEGENTEAFF
j_call: TRBJ2-2; clone_size: many; v_call: TRBV7-8; cdr3_aa: CASSFRGQGVTGELFF
j_call: TRBJ1-1; clone_size: NA; v_call: TRBV19; cdr3_aa: CASSMTGSGEAFF
j_call: TRBJ2-2; clone_size: many; v_call: TRBV6-1; cdr3_aa: CASSPQGRTGELFF
j_call: TRBJ1-3; clone_size: many; v_call: TRBV5-1; cdr3_aa: CASSGTGSGNTIYF
j_call: TRBJ2-5; clone_size: many; v_call: TRBV5-6; cdr3_aa: CASSLGPSRQETQYF
j_call: TRBJ1-2; clone_size: NA; v_call: TRBV6-5; cdr3_aa: CASSYQTGYGYTF
j_call: TRBJ1-2; clone_size: NA; v_call: TRBV12-3/TRBV12-4; cdr3_aa: CASSLNEPDGYTF
j_call: TRBJ1-1; clone_size: few; v_call: TRBV27; cdr3_aa: CASSSITRQGPNTEAFF
j_call: TRBJ2-5; clone_size: many; v_call: TRBV20-1; cdr3_aa: CSARQHLQETQYF
j_call: TRBJ2-2; clone_size: many; v_call: TRBV28; cdr3_aa: CASSNGAGELFF
j_call: TRBJ1-1; clone_size: many; v_call: TRBV5-6; cdr3_aa: CASSGGALLEAFF
j_call: TRBJ2-6; clone_size: many; v_call: TRBV7-3; cdr3_aa: CASAPHRQSSGANVLTF
j_call: TRBJ1-2; clone_size: NA; v_call: TRBV7-6; cdr3_aa: CASSSRQVTNYGYTF
j_call: TRBJ2-2; clone_size: many; v_call: TRBV15; cdr3_aa: CATSRFPPLAANTGELFF
j_call: TRBJ1-3; clone_size: many; v_call: TRBV4-2; cdr3_aa: CASSQDVSVGGFGNTIYF
j_call: TRBJ1-6; clone_size: NA; v_call: TRBV12-3/TRBV12-4; cdr3_aa: CASSPSPGQNSPLHF
j_call: TRBJ1-2; clone_size: NA; v_call: TRBV20-1; cdr3_aa: CSASYRAAIGYTF
j_call: TRBJ2-5; clone_size: many; v_call: TRBV7-3; cdr3_aa: CASSPRGGPWETQYF
j_call: TRBJ2-3; clone_size: NA; v_call: TRBV20-1; cdr3_aa: CSASTGGDSYYTDTQYF
j_call: TRBJ2-7; clone_size: few; v_call: TRBV4-1; cdr3_aa: CAGSQPTGRSPYEQYF
j_call: TRBJ1-5; clone_size: NA; v_call: TRBV20-1; cdr3_aa: CSATPIGARQPQHF
j_call: TRBJ1-1; clone_size: NA; v_call: TRBV30; cdr3_aa: CAWRDLTGAGQAFF
j_call: TRBJ2-4; clone_size: many; v_call: TRBV2; cdr3_aa: CASSGDSLAKNIQYF
j_call: TRBJ1-5; clone_size: NA; v_call: TRBV7-2; cdr3_aa: CASSHRPIDQPQHF
j_call: TRBJ2-5; clone_size: few; v_call: TRBV3-1; cdr3_aa: CASSSGGPDAQYF
j_call: TRBJ1-2; clone_size: NA; v_call: TRBV3-1; cdr3_aa: CASSRHNYGYTF
j_call: TRBJ2-7; clone_size: NA; v_call: TRBV6-2/TRBV6-3; cdr3_aa: CASTPRAATYEQYF
j_call: TRBJ2-7; clone_size: many; v_call: TRBV20-1; cdr3_aa: CSARPGLASYEQYF
j_call: TRBJ1-5; clone_size: many; v_call: TRBV5-1; cdr3_aa: CASSLALGKPQHF
j_call: TRBJ1-2; clone_size: many; v_call: TRBV7-9; cdr3_aa: CASSLGAVNGYTF
j_call: TRBJ2-2; clone_size: many; v_call: TRBV5-1; cdr3_aa: CASSSELAMNTGELFF
j_call: TRBJ2-7; clone_size: few; v_call: TRBV20-1; cdr3_aa: CSAKSGSDYEQYF
j_call: TRBJ2-7; clone_size: NA; v_call: TRBV20-1; cdr3_aa: CSARGTGQRLGGQYF
j_call: TRBJ2-7; clone_size: few; v_call: TRBV13; cdr3_aa: CASSHGTSNEQYF
j_call: TRBJ2-2; clone_size: many; v_call: TRBV5-1; cdr3_aa: CASRELAGGTGELFF
j_call: TRBJ1-5; clone_size: many; v_call: TRBV18; cdr3_aa: CASSPTEDSERHF
j_call: TRBJ1-2; clone_size: many; v_call: TRBV19; cdr3_aa: CASSIVPGQGIYGYTF
j_call: TRBJ1-1; clone_size: many; v_call: TRBV27; cdr3_aa: CASSLSPANTEAFF
j_call: TRBJ2-2; clone_size: many; v_call: TRBV12-3/TRBV12-4; cdr3_aa: CASSRGGTGELFF